Shown below are 29 T cell receptor beta chains from a single sample sequenced in a study of blood T cell repertoires in COVID-19. Assay used: immunoSEQ multiplex PCR; TCRdb lists only in-frame clones, some missing. The sample yields about 480,000 clones, around nine tenths seen once. The sequenced sample was peripheral blood. The receptors were sampled from a woman between 50 and 59 years old with COVID-19, enrolled during active disease.

This sequence joins TRBV7-2 and TRBJ2-3; 7 bases are a match to TRBD2. Germline trimming cut 2 bases from V and 7 bases from J; bases unmatched to any gene: 6. CDR1 SGHTA and CDR2 FQGNSA come from the germline V gene. CDR3 length equals 14 residues. The chain's CDR3 is CASSLSRGVNTQYF. The DNA for the CDR3 is TGTGCCAGCAGCTTATCTCGGGGGGTGAATACGCAGTATTTT.

The V call is TRBV5-1, the J call TRBJ1-2; D is uncertain. CDR1 and CDR2 (germline): SGHRS, YFSETQ. Trimming left V 2 bases short and J 1 base short, with 15 bases between. This CDR3 comprises 16 residues. The CDR3 nucleotides read TGCGCCAGCAGCTTCAGTCCGGGCGAGGGTAACTATGGCTACACCTTC. This encodes CASSFSPGEGNYGYTF.

This rearrangement joins TRBV5-1 to TRBJ2-3; the match to TRBD2 covers 8 bases. Germline assignment: CDR1 SGHRS and CDR2 YFSETQ. CDR3 size: 15 residues. J gave up 0 bases and V 5 bases, and 5 bases lay outside the gene matches. CDR3 region: CASRVAGSSTDTQYF. DNA for the CDR3: TGCGCCAGCAGGGTAGCGGGGAGCAGCACAGATACGCAGTATTTT.

This rearrangement joins TRBV14 to TRBJ1-1; 7 nucleotides match TRBD1. V lost 4 bases to trimming and J lost 5 bases; unmatched junction nucleotides: 4. The CDR3 has 13 residues. Germline CDR1 SGHDN, CDR2 FVKESK. The CDR3 DNA reads as TGTGCCAGCAGCCCGACAGGGCGTACTGAAGCTTTCTTT. As protein: CASSPTGRTEAFF.

The genes are TRBV5-8 and TRBJ1-2; maybe TRBD1 (6 bases). The CDR3 spans 14 residues. The germline V gene has CDR1 SGHTS and CDR2 YDEGEE. Deletions cut 1 base from V and 4 bases from J, with 11 bases between. The CDR3: CASSLRDMPYGYTF. CDR3 nucleotides: TGTGCCAGCAGCTTGAGGGACATGCCCTATGGCTACACCTTC.

This clone was found a few times. The chain links TRBV5-1 to TRBJ1-2; no firm D call. V gave up 0 bases and J gave up 5 bases, with 5 bases separating them. This CDR3 is 12 amino acids long. Per germline, CDR1 SGHRS and CDR2 YFSETQ. CDR3 in amino acids: CASSLGDYGYTF. The CDR3 DNA reads as TGCGCCAGCAGCTTGGGAGATTATGGCTACACCTTC.

The CDR3 reads CAWRSSYEQYF. The CDR3 bases are TGTGCCTGGAGGAGCTCCTACGAGCAGTACTTC. The chain couples TRBV30 to TRBJ2-7; D gene uncertain. Trimming took 3 bases from V and 0 from J, leaving 3 bases between them. The CDR3 extends over 11 amino acids. Germline CDR1 reads GTSNPN; CDR2 reads SVGIG (reference sequence).

The chain uses TRBV6-5 and TRBJ2-2; 8 bases match TRBD2. The CDR3 loop spans 14 amino acids. Germline V gene sequence: CDR1 MNHEY, CDR2 SVGAGI. Germline trimming cut 4 bases from V and 7 bases from J; bases unmatched to any gene: 5. The CDR3 DNA sequence: TGTGCCAGCAGTTGGAGTGCGGGGGGCGGGGAGCTGTTTTTT. Translating it yields CASSWSAGGGELFF.

The CDR3 DNA follows: TGTGCCAGCAGTGATAGGTTGGGGCTTAATAACTATGGCTACACCTTC. The encoded protein is CASSDRLGLNNYGYTF. J is TRBJ1-2 and V is TRBV6-1; a weak D match, TRBD1 (5 bases). Germline assignment: CDR1 MNHNS and CDR2 SASEGT. This CDR3 has 16 amino acids. Deletions cut 3 bases from V and 1 base from J, with 15 bases between.

This CDR3 is CASSQGLAGGETQYF. The DNA for the CDR3 is TGTGCCAGCAGCCAGGGACTAGCGGGTGGGGAGACCCAGTACTTC. The V call is TRBV3-1 (or the pseudogene TRBV3-2), the J call TRBJ2-5; 12 bases match TRBD2. Trimming cost V 3 bases and J 5 bases; bases outside gene matches: 4. The CDR3 totals 15 residues. CDR1 and CDR2 (germline): LGHDT, YNNKEL (reference sequence).

The table lists this clone with a count of one. The V call is TRBV18, the J call TRBJ1-4, with D hard to call. This CDR3 comprises 13 residues. Between the trimmed V and J ends, which lost 1 base and 6 bases, there was a span of 6 bases. CDR1 KGHSH and CDR2 LQKENI come from the germline V gene. In DNA, the CDR3 is TGTGCCAGCTCACCACTCCAGGATGAAAAACTGTTTTTT. This gives the protein CASSPLQDEKLFF.

V and J are TRBV4-1 and TRBJ1-4; D is perhaps TRBD1 (5 bases). Germline CDR1 is MGHRA and CDR2 is YSYEKL. The CDR3 sequence is 13 residues long. V lost 1 base and J 8 bases, leaving 8 bases between the germline ends. The CDR3 DNA reads as TGCGCCAGCAGCCAAGCAGGGAGGGAAAAACTGTTTTTT. Its protein product is CASSQAGREKLFF.

This clone was recorded a few times. The chain has TRBV28 and TRBJ1-1, with TRBD1 matching over 7 bases. The CDR3 covers 14 residues. Germline CDR1 is MDHEN and CDR2 is SYDVKM. J was trimmed by 0 bases and V by 6 bases; bases with no gene match: 4. CDR3 loop: CASRPGQLNTEAFF. CDR3 sequence (DNA): TGTGCCAGCAGACCGGGACAGTTGAACACTGAAGCTTTCTTT.

The CDR3 protein is CASSPERGPQWYGYTF. CDR3 DNA: TGTGCCAGCTCACCTGAAAGGGGGCCGCAGTGGTATGGCTACACCTTC. The chain carries TRBV18 and TRBJ1-2, with 7 positions matching TRBD1. The V gene end was trimmed by 3 bases and the J gene end by 5 bases; junction bases not matched to a gene: 12. Germline V CDR1 and CDR2: KGHSH, LQKENI. The CDR3 consists of 16 residues. Based on the CDR3 plus reference TRBV18 and TRBJ1-2, the full variable domain is NAGVMQNPRHLVRRRGQEARLRCSPMKGHSHVYWYRQLPEEGLKFMVYLQKENIIDESGMPKERFSAEFPKEGPSILRIQQVVRGDSAAYFCASSPERGPQWYGYTFGSGTRLTVV.

V gene TRBV6-5 combines with J gene TRBJ1-6; D may be TRBD1 (5 bases). The CDR3 loop spans 15 amino acids. Germline-derived CDR1 and CDR2 are MNHEY and SVGAGI. The V end lost 6 bases, the J end lost 9 bases, and 18 bases lay between the germline ends. The CDR3 coding sequence is TGTGCCAGCAGCCGGGGGGGGGAGGCGGGTTCACCCCTCCACTTT. Amino acids: CASSRGGEAGSPLHF.

This rearrangement joins TRBV30 to TRBJ2-1; D may be TRBD1 (6 bases). The length of the CDR3 is 14 residues. Between the trimmed V and J ends, which lost 4 bases and 0 bases, there was a span of 10 bases. CDR1 GTSNPN and CDR2 SVGIG come from the germline V gene (reference sequence). As DNA, the CDR3 is TGTGCCTGGATTAGGGGGAGCTCCTACAATGAGCAGTTCTTC. Protein sequence: CAWIRGSSYNEQFF.

The chain couples TRBV7-9 to TRBJ2-1, with no clear D. Germline V CDR1 and CDR2: SEHNR, FQNEAQ (reference sequence). CDR3 length: 16 amino acids. The V and J ends lost 5 bases and 4 bases respectively, with 18 bases between them. CDR3 residues: CASSPIYGSTYNEQFF. CDR3 coding DNA: TGTGCCAGCAGCCCGATTTACGGGTCAACGTACAATGAGCAGTTCTTC.

The chain links TRBV30 to TRBJ1-2, with TRBD1 as a possible D gene (6 bases). This CDR3 has 11 residues. CDR1 is GTSNPN and CDR2 is SVGIG in the germline V gene (reference sequence). V lost 6 bases, J lost 4 bases, and 9 bases lay in between. The CDR3: CACTGSYGYTF. The CDR3 bases are TGTGCCTGCACAGGGAGCTATGGCTACACCTTC.

J is TRBJ2-2 and V is TRBV11-2; 8 nucleotides align to TRBD1. The J segment lost 5 bases and the V segment lost 4 bases, leaving 6 bases of the junction unmatched. The CDR3 is 15 amino acids. CDR1 is SGHAT, CDR2 FQNNGV, per germline. The CDR3 DNA reads as TGTGCCAGCAGCTCAGGACAGGGATCAACCGGGGAGCTGTTTTTT. It is translated as CASSSGQGSTGELFF.

The chain employs TRBV6-5 and TRBJ2-3; TRBD1 matches at 10 bases. Germline V gene data show CDR1 as MNHEY and CDR2 as SVGAGI. This CDR3 spans 15 amino acids. Trimming at V came to 0 bases and at J to 5 bases, leaving 2 bases not matched to a gene. CDR3 loop: CASSYSGQGIDTQYF. The CDR3 DNA sequence: TGTGCCAGCAGTTACTCGGGACAGGGGATAGATACGCAGTATTTT.

The chain has TRBV7-9 and TRBJ2-7, with TRBD2 identical over 10 bases. The J segment lost 6 bases and the V segment lost 5 bases, leaving 10 bases of the junction unmatched. Germline V gene lookup returns CDR1 SEHNR and CDR2 FQNEAQ (reference sequence). CDR3 size: 15 residues. The CDR3 is CASSRESGGAGEQYF. The CDR3 bases are TGTGCCAGCAGCCGAGAAAGCGGGGGGGCTGGCGAGCAGTACTTC.

This clone was seen only once. The chain combines TRBV5-1 with TRBJ2-2; no reliable D call. CDR3 length equals 17 residues. V lost 0 bases, J lost 1 base, and 13 bases lay in between. Germline V gene lookup returns CDR1 SGHRS and CDR2 YFSETQ. This chain's CDR3 is CASSLGLALLNTGELFF. DNA of the CDR3: TGCGCCAGCAGCTTGGGCCTTGCCCTATTGAACACCGGGGAGCTGTTTTTT.

V gene TRBV24-1 combines with J gene TRBJ2-3; no clear D gene. CDR1 and CDR2 (germline): KGHDR, SFDVKD. Trimming stripped 1 base from V and 0 bases from J, with 4 bases between. The CDR3 runs 14 residues. DNA of the CDR3: TGTGCCACCAGTGATTTACTGAGCACAGATACGCAGTATTTT. This translates into CATSDLLSTDTQYF.

As to this clone: Other DNA sequences from this sample encode an identical CDR3 as well. The chain is built from TRBV11-2 and TRBJ1-4; 10 bases are a match to TRBD1. The V gene end was trimmed by 4 bases and the J gene end by 6 bases; junction bases not matched to a gene: 2. The CDR3 has 14 amino acids. The germline CDR1 and CDR2 sequences are SGHAT and FQNNGV. The CDR3 loop reads CASSYGTGDEKLFF. The CDR3 nucleotides read TGTGCCAGCAGCTACGGGACAGGGGATGAAAAACTGTTTTTT.

This chain connects TRBV3-1 (or the pseudogene TRBV3-2) to TRBJ1-2; D might be TRBD1 (5 bases). Trimming cost V 2 bases and J 8 bases, with 15 bases left between them. CDR3 length: 14 amino acids. The germline gives CDR1 LGHDT, CDR2 YNNKEL (reference sequence). Here the CDR3 DNA reads TGTGCCAGCAGCCAATTTGGGCCAGGGCAGGGCTACACCTTC. It is translated as CASSQFGPGQGYTF.

This sequence joins TRBV9 and TRBJ2-3, with 7 bases fitting TRBD1. The germline CDR1 and CDR2 sequences are SGDLS and YYNGEE. This CDR3 has 15 residues. The V and J ends lost 4 bases and 1 base, in that order; junction bases with no gene match: 6. CDR3 protein: CASSPGQVGTDTQYF. Here the CDR3 DNA reads TGTGCCAGCAGCCCCGGACAGGTGGGCACAGATACGCAGTATTTT.

The V and J genes are TRBV12-5 and TRBJ2-7, with D possibly being TRBD2 (5 bases). The V and J ends lost 11 bases and 0 bases respectively, with 14 bases between them. Germline V gives CDR1 LGHNT, CDR2 FRNRAP. The CDR3 spans 13 residues. CDR3 nucleotides: TGTGCTGGTAGCGCTTCAGCCTCCTACGAGCAGTACTTC. Encoded protein: CAGSASASYEQYF. The whole variable domain, filled in from reference TRBV12-5 and TRBJ2-7, reads DARVTQTPRHKVTEMGQEVTMRCQPILGHNTVFWYRQTMMQGLELLAYFRNRAPLDDSGMPKDRFSAEMPDATLATLKIQPSEPRDSAVYFCAGSASASYEQYFGPGTRLTVT.

V is TRBV18 and J is TRBJ2-3, with 10 bases fitting TRBD2. CDR1 is KGHSH, CDR2 LQKENI, per germline. This CDR3 region has 15 residues. J was trimmed by 4 bases and V by 3 bases; bases with no gene match: 4. CDR3 residues: CASSPASGGPDTQYF. CDR3 sequence (DNA): TGTGCCAGCTCACCCGCTAGCGGGGGTCCAGATACGCAGTATTTT.

V is TRBV18 and J is TRBJ2-1; perhaps TRBD2 as D (6 bases). This CDR3 is built from 15 residues. The ends were cut back, 6 bases at V and 4 bases at J, with 16 bases in the middle. From germline, CDR1 is KGHSH and CDR2 LQKENI. Written as DNA, the CDR3 is TGTGCCAGCTCCCCGGAGGCTAGCGCTTACAATGAGCAGTTCTTC. Encoded protein: CASSPEASAYNEQFF.